These T cell receptor beta chains were read from a single sample in a study of vaccination and CD4 T cells after COVID-19. A single record per CDR3 protein comes from TCRdb applying MiXCR to the PCR reads. The sample has 15,000 to 20,000 distinct CDR3 sequences, about 40% seen once. These receptors' antigens are unknown. The source was CD4+ T cells from blood, cultured in vitro, collected before SARS-CoV-2 vaccination. Receptors originate from a human donor who received a COVID-19 vaccine. Both conserved end residues are part of each CDR3. Each record gives: clone size, D gene, J gene, V gene, CDR3 protein, CDR3 DNA. D genes are given only for firm matches. Some rows mark clone size as missing; the rest say once, few, many or name a class of expanded clone.

- - TRBJ2-4 TRBV10-1 CASSEGNIQYF TGCGCCAGCAGTGAAGGAAACATTCAGTACTTC
once TRBD1 TRBJ1-3 TRBV6-1 CASSGGTVSGNTIYF TGTGCCAGCAGTGGTGGGACAGTCTCTGGAAACACCATATATTTT
- TRBD1 TRBJ2-3 TRBV18 CASSPRQGVADTQYF TGTGCCAGCTCACCACGACAGGGGGTAGCAGATACGCAGTATTTT
- TRBD1 TRBJ2-5 TRBV18 CASSPGTGGETQYF TGTGCCAGCTCACCAGGGACAGGCGGGGAGACCCAGTACTTC
- - TRBJ1-1 TRBV28 CASRPSWTEAFF TGTGCCAGCAGGCCTAGTTGGACTGAAGCTTTCTTT
- - TRBJ2-7 TRBV30 CASGRTYEQYF TGTGCCTCCGGACGGACCTACGAGCAGTACTTC
few TRBD1 TRBJ1-4 TRBV20-1 CSAREGQGFTNEKLFF TGCAGTGCTAGAGAAGGACAGGGTTTCACTAATGAAAAACTGTTTTTT
- TRBD2 TRBJ2-3 TRBV7-2 CASSLVPSGGAWEQYF TGTGCCAGCAGCTTAGTGCCTAGCGGGGGGGCCTGGGAGCAGTATTTT
few - TRBJ1-1 TRBV20-1 CSATSGFEENTEAFF TGCAGTGCTACCTCCGGGTTTGAGGAGAACACTGAAGCTTTCTTT
- - TRBJ1-3 TRBV18 CASSPSTDRSSGNTIYF TGTGCCAGCTCACCCTCCACGGACAGAAGCTCTGGAAACACCATATATTTT
- - TRBJ1-1 TRBV6-1 CASSEKGGALTEAFF TGTGCCAGCAGTGAAAAGGGGGGCGCGTTGACTGAAGCTTTCTTT
few TRBD2 TRBJ2-5 TRBV7-2 CASSSASGGDQETQYF TGTGCCAGCAGCTCAGCTAGCGGGGGTGACCAAGAGACCCAGTACTTC
few TRBD2 TRBJ2-2 TRBV19 CASSAGYRGGLFF TGTGCCAGTAGTGCTGGTTATCGGGGGGGGCTGTTTTTT
few - TRBJ1-5 TRBV20-1 CSARVATGEGNQPQHF TGCAGTGCTAGAGTGGCTACAGGCGAGGGCAATCAGCCCCAGCATTTT
- - TRBJ2-5 TRBV5-4 CASSLSGRGETQYF TGTGCCAGCAGCCTAAGCGGGCGTGGGGAGACCCAGTACTTC
few TRBD2 TRBJ2-1 TRBV2 CASSALAGAYNEQFF TGTGCCAGCAGTGCGCTAGCGGGGGCATACAATGAGCAGTTCTTC
- - TRBJ1-4 TRBV15 CATSRDSVGRGGEKLFF TGTGCCACCAGCAGAGATTCGGTTGGCAGGGGTGGGGAAAAACTGTTTTTT